The sequence of this T cell receptor beta chain was determined in a study of blood T cell repertoires in COVID-19. Across the whole study: Some COVID-19 samples were acute and others convalescent; all came from the United States, Italy and Spain. T cells, B-cell-depleted T cells, or PBMCs supplied cDNA or gDNA.

In this sample, this clone turned up a few times. Looked up from germline, CDR1 is SQVTM and CDR2 is ANQGSEA. Trimming took 6 bases from V and 5 from J; bases not matched to a gene: 7. CDR3 length equals 13 residues. Authors' data handling: It was from reference gene primer amplification that nucleated cell counts were estimated. The table came from immunoSEQ multiplex PCR; TCRdb's copy has only in-frame clones and leaves some out. From that table come the V and J calls and clone size; the DNA was used to work out D and trimming. In the table there are roughly 86,000 clones, over 80% of which are singletons.

Sequenced sample: peripheral blood. This chain connects TRBV29-1 to TRBJ1-1; 9 bases are a match to TRBD1. This receptor was taken from a woman between 70 and 85 years old with acute or convalescent COVID-19. The CDR3 DNA follows: TGCAGCGTGCGACCCGACAGGGGGACTGAAGCTTTCTTT. Translated, it gives CSVRPDRGTEAFF.